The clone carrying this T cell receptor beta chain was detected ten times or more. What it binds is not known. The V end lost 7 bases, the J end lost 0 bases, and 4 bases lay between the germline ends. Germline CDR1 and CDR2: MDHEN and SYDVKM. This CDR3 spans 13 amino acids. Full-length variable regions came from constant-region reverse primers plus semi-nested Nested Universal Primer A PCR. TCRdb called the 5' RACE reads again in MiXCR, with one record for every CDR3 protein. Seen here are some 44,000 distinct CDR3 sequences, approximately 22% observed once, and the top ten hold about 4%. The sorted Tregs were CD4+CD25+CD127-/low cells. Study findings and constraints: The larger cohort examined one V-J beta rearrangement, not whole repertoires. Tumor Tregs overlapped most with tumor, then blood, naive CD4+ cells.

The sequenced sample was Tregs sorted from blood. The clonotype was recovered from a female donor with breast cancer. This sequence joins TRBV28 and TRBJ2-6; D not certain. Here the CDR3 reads CASNPSGANVLTF. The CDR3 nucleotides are TGTGCCAGCAACCCCTCTGGGGCCAACGTCCTGACTTTC. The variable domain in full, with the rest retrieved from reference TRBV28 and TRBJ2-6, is DVKVTQSSRYLVKRTGEKVFLECVQDMDHENMFWYRQDPGLGLRLIYFSYDVKMKEKGDIPEGYSVSREKKERFSLILESASTNQTSMYLCASNPSGANVLTFGAGSRLTVL.